This TCR beta chain was identified during a study of radiation and T cells in renal cell carcinoma. To note about this clone: Its antigen is unidentified.

The germline V gene encodes CDR1 MGHDK and CDR2 SYGVNS. The CDR3 sequence is 13 residues long. Between the trimmed V and J ends, which lost 7 bases and 10 bases, there was a span of 14 bases. Study-wide results and caveats: Pretreatment tumor biopsies were lacking, so baseline clonotypes are unknown. In blood, top tumor clones expanded by 2 weeks, shrinking by 4.

Sequencing was performed with immunoSEQ multiplex PCR; in TCRdb, only in-frame clones are kept and a portion is missing. This table holds tens of thousands of clones, approximately 84% found once. Time point meaning: blood 4 weeks post-SBRT, at nephrectomy. Treatment reported: 15 Gy SBRT to primary tumor, nephrectomy 4 weeks later. The sequencing used blood, collected from a patient whose treatment included radiotherapy and nephrectomy. V and J are TRBV25-1 and TRBJ1-6; perhaps TRBD1 as D (6 bases). The source is a man aged 60-69 years with renal cell carcinoma. CDR3 sequence: CASTRGSLSPLHF. CDR3 bases: TGTGCCAGCACGAGGGGGTCTTTATCACCCCTCCACTTT.